This T cell receptor (beta chain) derives from a study of T-cell reconstitution after alpha-beta-depleted transplantation in children. The CDR3 runs to 14 residues. Per the germline V gene, CDR1 is SGHAT and CDR2 is FQDESV (reference sequence). V was shortened by 5 bases and J by 2 bases, with 12 bases between the two germline ends. Unique molecular identifiers tagged the TCRbeta library. TCRdb re-derived calls from the PCR reads in MiXCR, one entry per CDR3 protein. The sample has over 150,000 distinct CDR3 sequences, about 14% seen once. This clonotype was detected many times. The rearrangement links TRBV11-1 to TRBJ2-5, with D possibly being TRBD1 or TRBD2 (5 bases each). The source was PBMCs from the stem cell graft donor, collected from the stem cell graft. The sequence derives from a human donor who donated a stem cell graft to a child with acute lymphoblastic leukemia. DNA for the CDR3: TGTGCCAGCAGCATGGGACGAAGACAAGAGACCCAGTACTTC. As protein: CASSMGRRQETQYF.